A selection of T cell receptor beta chains follows, all from one sample in a study of cytomegalovirus exposure and HLA in healthy donors. Assay used: immunoSEQ multiplex PCR; TCRdb lists only in-frame clones, some missing. The sample contains about 92,000 clones, 69% of which appear only once. The specimen was PBMCs. The receptors stem from a man over 45 in good health and CMV-seronegative. Both conserved end residues are part of each CDR3. The D gene is left open where the match is weak. Clone size, where shown, is once, few, many, or a class for clones that have expanded.

j_gene,v_gene,d_gene,abundance,CDR3nt,CDR3aa
TRBJ2-3,TRBV7-9,.,.,TGTGCCAGCAGCTCAGTTCCAGATACGCAGTATTTT,CASSSVPDTQYF
TRBJ1-1,TRBV29-1,TRBD1,.,TGCAGCGTTGAGAAGTCCCGGGACAGTTTTGAAGCTTTCTTT,CSVEKSRDSFEAFF
TRBJ1-1,TRBV6-6,.,.,TGTGCCAGCAGTTACCTGGTAACAGGGACGCCCACTGAAGCTTTCTTT,CASSYLVTGTPTEAFF
TRBJ1-2,TRBV5-6,.,.,TGTGCCAGCAGCTTGGTGCGGGGCGGAGGCTACACCTTC,CASSLVRGGGYTF
TRBJ1-5,TRBV5-5,TRBD1,few,TGTGCCAGCAGCCAGGGACAGGGCCCAAATCAGCCCCAGCATTTT,CASSQGQGPNQPQHF
TRBJ2-5,TRBV5-1,TRBD1,.,TGCGCCAGCAGCTTTAGGGGGCCCCGCGCACAAGAGACCCAGTACTTC,CASSFRGPRAQETQYF
TRBJ1-3,TRBV2,TRBD1,.,TGTGCCAGCAGGGAGACAGGGGTCTCTGGAAACACCATATATTTT,CASRETGVSGNTIYF
TRBJ2-1,TRBV5-1,.,.,TGCGCCAGCAGCTTGGATCCAGGTATCTCTGAGCAGTTCTTC,CASSLDPGISEQFF
TRBJ1-2,TRBV5-1,.,.,TGCGCCAGCAGCTTGGCCTTGGGAGATGGCTACACCTTC,CASSLALGDGYTF
TRBJ1-2,TRBV5-4,.,.,TGTGCCAGCAGCTTGGCCCGGGACTATAACTATGGCTACACCTTC,CASSLARDYNYGYTF
TRBJ2-1,TRBV29-1,TRBD2,.,TGCAGCGCCTCGACTAGCGTTAATGAGCAGTTCTTC,CSASTSVNEQFF
TRBJ1-5,TRBV9,.,.,TGTGCCAGCAGCGTAGTACCAGATAGCAATCAGCCCCAGCATTTT,CASSVVPDSNQPQHF
TRBJ2-3,TRBV7-9,.,few,TGTGCCAGCAGCTTAGGGACAGCCCTCCACACAGATACGCAGTATTTT,CASSLGTALHTDTQYF
TRBJ2-5,TRBV5-1,.,.,TGCGCCAGCAGCTTGGCTCAAGAGACCCAGTACTTC,CASSLAQETQYF
TRBJ1-1,TRBV5-6,.,few,TGTGCCAGCAGCTTGGAGTTGGGGGCGAACACTGAAGCTTTCTTT,CASSLELGANTEAFF
TRBJ2-2,TRBV7-2,TRBD2,.,TGTGCCAGCAGCCTCGGACTAGCGGTCACCGGGGAGCTGTTTTTT,CASSLGLAVTGELFF
TRBJ2-2,TRBV5-4,TRBD2,few,TGTGCCAGCAGCCTTGGAGGACTAGCCTCCGGGGAGCTGTTTTTT,CASSLGGLASGELFF
TRBJ2-3,TRBV29-1,TRBD1,.,TGCAGCGCGACAGGGGGCGCCGGGGATACGCAGTATTTT,CSATGGAGDTQYF
TRBJ1-2,TRBV4-2,TRBD1,.,TGTGCCAGCAGCCCCAGAGACCCGGGACAGGGGGGCTACACCTTC,CASSPRDPGQGGYTF
TRBJ2-3,TRBV5-1,.,.,TGCGCCAGCAGACAGAGTTTTCCTATGACAGATACGCAGTATTTT,CASRQSFPMTDTQYF
TRBJ1-1,TRBV4-3,TRBD1,few,TGCGCCAGCAGCCAGGACAGGGGGACTGAAGCTTTCTTT,CASSQDRGTEAFF
TRBJ1-4,TRBV5-4,TRBD1,few,TGTGCCAGCAGCCCCCGGGACAGGGGGCGCGGGGAAAAACTGTTTTTT,CASSPRDRGRGEKLFF
TRBJ2-6,TRBV5-1,.,.,TGCGCCAGCAGCTTGGGACAGACCCCCGCCATCGGGGCCAACGTCCTGACTTTC,CASSLGQTPAIGANVLTF
TRBJ1-4,TRBV28,.,.,TGTGCCAGCAGTTTGGGGGGAGGAGCGGGAATTGAAAAACTGTTTTTT,CASSLGGGAGIEKLFF
TRBJ1-1,TRBV7-2,.,.,TGTGCCAGCAGCTTAGAATGGGAGGGTACTGAAGCTTTCTTT,CASSLEWEGTEAFF
TRBJ2-1,TRBV5-1,TRBD1,once,TGCGCCAGCAGCAAGACAGGGGTGCGATACAATGAGCAGTTCTTC,CASSKTGVRYNEQFF
TRBJ2-5,TRBV28,.,.,TGTGCCAGCAGTCTGACAGCGAACCAGTACTTC,CASSLTANQYF
TRBJ1-6,TRBV11-2,.,few,TGTGCCAGCAGCCGGACAGTGACTTATAATTCACCCCTCCACTTT,CASSRTVTYNSPLHF
TRBJ2-7,TRBV5-1,.,.,TGCGCCAGCAGCTTGGATGGCCTCACCTACGAGCAGTACTTC,CASSLDGLTYEQYF
TRBJ2-6,TRBV15,TRBD1,.,TGTGCCACCAGCAGTAGGACAGGGAAGGGGCCTGGGGCCAACGTCCTGACTTTC,CATSSRTGKGPGANVLTF
TRBJ2-1,TRBV2,TRBD1,.,TGTGCCAGCAGCGGGAACAGGGGCTCCTACAATGAGCAGTTCTTC,CASSGNRGSYNEQFF
TRBJ1-1,TRBV5-6,.,few,TGTGCCAGCAGTACGGAGGGGTATGTGGATTTGCCGGCTTTCTTT,CASSTEGYVDLPAFF
TRBJ2-1,TRBV15,.,.,TGTGCCACCACCGGCTCTGGCGAGGTGGGGGGGCCTTACAATGAGCAGTTCTTC,CATTGSGEVGGPYNEQFF
TRBJ2-1,TRBV5-6,.,.,TGTGCCAGCAGCGGGGACAAACTATTCTACAATGAGCAGTTCTTC,CASSGDKLFYNEQFF
TRBJ2-7,TRBV5-4,TRBD1,few,TGTGCCAGCAGTCAGGACAGGGAGCGCGAGCAGTACTTC,CASSQDREREQYF
TRBJ2-7,TRBV10-3,.,.,TGTGCCATCCGAAACAGGGATACCTACGAGCAGTACTTC,CAIRNRDTYEQYF
TRBJ1-1,TRBV4-3,.,once,TGCGCCAGCAGCCAAGCCGGACAGATGAACACTGAAGCTTTCTTT,CASSQAGQMNTEAFF
TRBJ1-4,TRBV4-3,.,.,TGCGCCAGCAGCCATCTGACAGATGCAACTAATGAAAAACTGTTTTTT,CASSHLTDATNEKLFF
TRBJ1-5,TRBV10-1,TRBD1,few,TGCGCCAGCAGGGCGCGGGACAGGGGTTGGCAGCCCCAGCATTTT,CASRARDRGWQPQHF
TRBJ2-7,TRBV4-2,TRBD2,.,TGTGCCAGCAGCCAAGGGACTAGCGGCTACGAGCAGTACTTC,CASSQGTSGYEQYF
TRBJ2-3,TRBV18,TRBD2,.,TGTGCCAGCTCACCACCGCGGGGGGCTAGCACAGATACGCAGTATTTT,CASSPPRGASTDTQYF
TRBJ2-7,TRBV5-1,.,.,TGCGCCAGCAGCTTGGGCAGTTCCTACGAGCAGTACTTC,CASSLGSSYEQYF
TRBJ2-4,TRBV5-6,TRBD2,once,TGTGCCAGCAGCTTGGTCGGTGCGGGGGACGGGGGTTGGGAGTACTTC,CASSLVGAGDGGWEYF
TRBJ2-2,TRBV6-6,.,.,TGTGCCAGCAGCTATCCTAATGGGGAGCTGTTTTTT,CASSYPNGELFF
TRBJ1-5,TRBV6-1,.,.,TGTGCCAGCAGAGAGAGGGCTTATAGCAATCAGCCCCAGCATTTT,CASRERAYSNQPQHF
TRBJ1-2,TRBV5-1,.,.,TGCGCCAGCGGCCCCAGGGTCAACTATGGCTACACCTTC,CASGPRVNYGYTF
TRBJ1-1,TRBV7-3,.,few,TGTGCCAGCAGCTTGGACTTTCAGAACACTGAAGCTTTCTTT,CASSLDFQNTEAFF
TRBJ1-4,TRBV10-3,.,.,TGTGCCATCAGCAGGGGAATCGAAGAAAAACTGTTTTTT,CAISRGIEEKLFF
TRBJ1-3,TRBV4-3,.,.,TGCGCCAGCAGCCGGGTAACAGGGAGGGGTGGAAACACCATATATTTT,CASSRVTGRGGNTIYF
TRBJ2-7,TRBV7-2,TRBD2,.,TGTGCCAGCAGTTCCCGCGGGGGAACCTACGAGCAGTACTTC,CASSSRGGTYEQYF
TRBJ1-2,TRBV6-5,.,few,TGTGCCAGCACCTCATGGACAGATAACTATGGCTACACCTTC,CASTSWTDNYGYTF
TRBJ2-1,TRBV19,.,once,TGTGCCAGTAGTACCGGGGGGACAATTTTCTTC,CASSTGGTIFF
TRBJ1-3,TRBV5-1,.,.,TGCGCCAGCAGCTTGGGCGGGGAGAACACCATATATTTT,CASSLGGENTIYF
TRBJ2-1,TRBV9,.,.,TGTGCCAGCAGCACCCGGAATGAGCAGTTCTTC,CASSTRNEQFF
TRBJ2-3,TRBV15,TRBD1,.,TGTGCCACCAGCAGAAGGGGACAGGGGGATATCACAGATACGCAGTATTTT,CATSRRGQGDITDTQYF
TRBJ2-1,TRBV7-2,.,.,TGTGCCAGCAGCGCCCGAATGGGGATCGGGAGTCGTAATGAGCAGTTCTTC,CASSARMGIGSRNEQFF
TRBJ2-5,TRBV7-2,TRBD2,.,TGTGCCAGCAGCTTAAGTCGGACTAGCATCGGGACCCAGTACTTC,CASSLSRTSIGTQYF